What follows are 23 T cell receptor beta chains derived from one specimen sequenced in a study of OX40 agonist ivuxolimab in advanced cancers. Some clones are missing from TCRdb's copy, which holds only in-frame ones; the method was immunoSEQ multiplex PCR. Seen here are tens of thousands of clones, 82% observed once, and the top ten hold more than 2%. The sequencing here drew on CD4+ or CD8+ T cells sorted from blood, taken in a trial of the OX40 agonist ivuxolimab. These receptors were taken from an adult with an advanced solid tumor such as melanoma, head and neck, liver or kidney cancer.

CDR3 loop: CASSPGLGDEQYF. CDR3 nucleotide sequence: TGTGCCAGCTCACCGGGCCTCGGGGACGAGCAGTACTTC. The chain links TRBV18 to TRBJ2-7; D perhaps matches TRBD2 (5 bases). Germline lookup yields CDR1 KGHSH and CDR2 LQKENI. The CDR3 covers 13 residues. The germline V and J ends were trimmed by 3 bases and 5 bases, with 11 bases remaining between them. Full variable domain (rest looked up from reference TRBV18 and TRBJ2-7): NAGVMQNPRHLVRRRGQEARLRCSPMKGHSHVYWYRQLPEEGLKFMVYLQKENIIDESGMPKERFSAEFPKEGPSILRIQQVVRGDSAAYFCASSPGLGDEQYFGPGTRLTVT.

This clone has more than one count but fewer than ten. The chain has TRBV19 and TRBJ2-2; 9 nucleotides match TRBD2. V lost 3 bases to trimming and J lost 4 bases; unmatched junction nucleotides: 6. This CDR3 has 16 amino acids. The germline V gene encodes CDR1 LNHDA and CDR2 SQIVND (reference sequence). CDR3 residues: CASSIAGGRATGELFF. The CDR3 region has the DNA TGTGCCAGTAGTATTGCTGGCGGGAGGGCCACCGGGGAGCTGTTTTTT.

This rearrangement joins TRBV6-1 to TRBJ2-3, with D possibly matching TRBD1 (6 bases). The CDR3 spans 14 residues. CDR1 is MNHNS, CDR2 SASEGT, per germline. V was trimmed by 3 bases and J by 4 bases, leaving 11 bases between them. CDR3 region: CASSDWGRADTQYF. The CDR3, as DNA: TGTGCCAGCAGTGATTGGGGGCGCGCAGATACGCAGTATTTT.

V usage is TRBV5-1 and J usage is TRBJ2-5, with TRBD2 identical over 11 bases. Per germline, CDR1 SGHRS and CDR2 YFSETQ. The CDR3 is made up of 15 amino acids. Trimming removed 5 bases from V and 5 bases from J; junction bases left unmatched: 8. Here the CDR3 DNA reads TGCGCCAGCAGGGTGGCTAGCGGGGGGCAGGAGACCCAGTACTTC. Its translation: CASRVASGGQETQYF.

The chain is built from TRBV4-2 and TRBJ2-5; perhaps TRBD1 as D (5 bases). V was clipped by 0 bases and J by 1 base, with 15 bases between them. The CDR3 covers 17 residues. Looked up from germline, CDR1 is LGHNA and CDR2 is YNFKEQ. This CDR3 is CASSQDVQGLSQETQYF. The CDR3 DNA sequence: TGTGCCAGCAGCCAAGATGTCCAGGGCCTATCCCAAGAGACCCAGTACTTC.

The chain joins TRBV9 to TRBJ2-6; D is unresolved. The CDR3 is 13 amino acids. V was shortened by 7 bases and J by 0 bases, with 5 bases between the two germline ends. Germline CDR1 reads SGDLS; CDR2 reads YYNGEE. CDR3 region: CASSISGANVLTF. CDR3 DNA sequence: TGTGCCAGCTCGATCTCTGGGGCCAACGTCCTGACTTTC.

The chain recombines TRBV5-1 with TRBJ2-3; D is perhaps TRBD1 (5 bases). Germline values: CDR1 SGHRS, CDR2 YFSETQ. The V end lost 0 bases, the J end lost 2 bases, and 10 bases lay between the germline ends. The length of the CDR3 is 15 residues. CDR3 protein: CASSLGGRDTDTQYF. CDR3 in DNA: TGCGCCAGCAGCTTGGGTGGCAGGGACACAGATACGCAGTATTTT.

The chain uses TRBV6-5 and TRBJ1-6, with a weak D call TRBD1 (5 bases). The V and J ends lost 7 bases and 8 bases respectively, with 18 bases between them. Germline CDR1 reads MNHEY; CDR2 reads SVGAGI. This CDR3 has 15 residues. CDR3 DNA sequence: TGTGCCAGCACCCACGGGGCGGGGCGCGATTCACCCCTCCACTTT. It specifies CASTHGAGRDSPLHF.

The rearrangement uses TRBV12-1 and TRBJ2-2. TRBV12-1 is marked as a pseudogene. This CDR3 spans 16 amino acids. The CDR3 nucleotides read TGTGCCAGCAGCTTGACGAGGACCCTGCACACCGGGGAGCTGTTTTTT. It translates to CASSLTRTLHTGELFF.

In its sample, this clone ranks as medium-sized (0.01 to 0.1%). The rearrangement uses TRBV14 and TRBJ1-1; D gene unclear. The germline V gene encodes CDR1 SGHDN and CDR2 FVKESK. The CDR3 extends over 16 amino acids. The V end lost 1 base, the J end lost 1 base, and 13 bases lay between the germline ends. Written as DNA, the CDR3 is TGTGCCAGCAGCCAAGGGAGACGTCAGCCGAACACTGAAGCTTTCTTT. Protein sequence: CASSQGRRQPNTEAFF.

The J gene is TRBJ1-2, the V gene TRBV2, with D tentatively TRBD1 (5 bases). CDR1 SNHLY and CDR2 FYNNEI come from the germline V gene. The CDR3 totals 14 residues. Trimming stripped 6 bases from V and 2 bases from J, with 13 bases between. CDR3 sequence (DNA): TGTGCCAGCAGCAGGGACGGCAAGAACTATGGCTACACCTTC. Its translation is CASSRDGKNYGYTF.

V gene TRBV14 combines with J gene TRBJ1-6; no firm D call. This CDR3 is built from 13 residues. Between the trimmed V and J ends, which lost 0 bases and 13 bases, there was a span of 10 bases. The germline gives CDR1 SGHDN, CDR2 FVKESK. CDR3 nucleotides: TGTGCCAGCAGCCAAGAGGACCATGGGCCCCTCCACTTT. It specifies CASSQEDHGPLHF.

This chain's CDR3 is CASSGTTRTEAFF. The CDR3 DNA is TGTGCCAGCAGTGGGACGACGAGGACTGAAGCTTTCTTT. The chain joins TRBV28 to TRBJ1-1; D is perhaps TRBD1 (5 bases). CDR1 is MDHEN and CDR2 is SYDVKM in the germline V gene. The V gene lost 5 bases and the J gene lost 5 bases, with 12 bases spanning the gap. The CDR3 is made up of 13 amino acids.

The V gene is TRBV2, the J gene TRBJ1-2, with 10 bases that match TRBD1. CDR1 and CDR2 (germline): SNHLY, FYNNEI. The length of the CDR3 is 14 residues. V trimming: 4 bases; J trimming: 3 bases; junction bases outside the gene matches: 2. The CDR3 nucleotides are TGTGCCAGCAGTGGACAGGGGGCGGACTATGGCTACACCTTC. Its protein product is CASSGQGADYGYTF.

This clone was seen once. This chain uses TRBV27 with TRBJ1-2, with D unclear. The germline gives CDR1 MNHEY, CDR2 SMNVEV (reference sequence). The CDR3 totals 14 residues. V shed 2 bases and J shed 2 bases, with 9 bases lying between them. The DNA for the CDR3 is TGTGCCAGCAGTTTACAAGGAGCCAACTATGGCTACACCTTC. Its protein product is CASSLQGANYGYTF.

V is TRBV30 and J is TRBJ2-5, with D uncertain. This CDR3 has 14 amino acids. Germline values: CDR1 GTSNPN, CDR2 SVGIG (reference sequence). Trimming cost V 0 bases and J 0 bases, with 8 bases left between them. The CDR3 is CAWSVGSHQETQYF. The CDR3 DNA is TGTGCCTGGAGTGTAGGCAGCCACCAAGAGACCCAGTACTTC.

This clone was detected once. This sequence joins TRBV2 and TRBJ1-5; D might be TRBD1 (6 bases). This CDR3 is 15 amino acids long. Germline V gene sequence: CDR1 SNHLY, CDR2 FYNNEI. Between the trimmed V and J ends, which lost 5 bases and 1 base, there was a span of 12 bases. The CDR3 DNA reads as TGTGCCAGCAGTAAGGACAGTCCGAGCAATCAGCCCCAGCATTTT. It translates to CASSKDSPSNQPQHF.

This chain joins TRBV7-2 and TRBJ1-6; a weak D match, TRBD1 (5 bases). Germline CDR1 is SGHTA and CDR2 is FQGNSA. This CDR3 region has 14 residues. V lost 5 bases to trimming and J lost 10 bases, with 15 bases between them. The CDR3 protein is CASSPGTKYSPLHF. For the CDR3, the DNA is TGTGCCAGCAGCCCCGGGACCAAATACTCACCCCTCCACTTT.

This chain connects TRBV6-6 to TRBJ2-7, with a tentative D call TRBD1 (5 bases). Germline values: CDR1 MNHNY, CDR2 SVGAGI (reference sequence). The CDR3 loop spans 15 amino acids. Trimming took 0 bases from V and 6 from J, leaving 15 bases between them. The CDR3 sequence: CASSYSPATAAEQYF. DNA of the CDR3: TGTGCCAGCAGTTACTCCCCTGCGACAGCCGCCGAGCAGTACTTC.

A note on this clone: Sequence at one end of the junction differs from germline and may be a read error. The CDR3 region is CASTSTGQETQYF. CDR3 nucleotides: TGTGCTAGCACCTCTACTGGTCAAGAGACCCAGTACTTC. The chain employs TRBV7-7 and TRBJ2-5; D unresolved. CDR1 and CDR2 (germline): SSHAT, FNYEAQ (reference sequence). This CDR3 has 13 amino acids.

The chain combines TRBV6-1 with TRBJ1-6, with no clear D. Germline values: CDR1 MNHNS, CDR2 SASEGT. Trimming cost V 1 base and J 0 bases, with 4 bases left between them. The CDR3 consists of 15 residues. Written as DNA, the CDR3 is TGTGCCAGCAGTGAAGTGGGCTCCTATAATTCACCCCTCCACTTT. Residues: CASSEVGSYNSPLHF.

This rearrangement joins TRBV28 to TRBJ2-7, with D perhaps matching TRBD2 (5 bases). The CDR3 covers 14 residues. V was pared by 5 bases and J by 2 bases, with 13 bases between. Germline values: CDR1 MDHEN, CDR2 SYDVKM. This CDR3 reads CASSLSDLPYEQYF. For the CDR3, the DNA is TGTGCCAGCAGTCTTTCGGACTTGCCCTACGAGCAGTACTTC.

A few counts support this clone. The genes are TRBV7-9 and TRBJ1-3; unclear D gene. The CDR3 consists of 14 residues. Germline loops: CDR1 SEHNR, CDR2 FQNEAQ (reference sequence). V lost 6 bases and J 0 bases, leaving 9 bases between the germline ends. CDR3 sequence reads: CASRYLASGNTIYF. The CDR3 DNA reads as TGTGCCAGCAGGTACTTAGCCTCTGGAAACACCATATATTTT.